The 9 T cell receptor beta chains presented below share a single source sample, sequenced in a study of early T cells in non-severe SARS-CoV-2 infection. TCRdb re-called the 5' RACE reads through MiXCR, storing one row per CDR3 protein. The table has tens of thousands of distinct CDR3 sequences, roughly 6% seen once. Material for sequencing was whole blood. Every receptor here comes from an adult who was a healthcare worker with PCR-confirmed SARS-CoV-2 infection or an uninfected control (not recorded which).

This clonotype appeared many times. CDR3 in DNA: TGTTCGACAGCGGTGTGCACCGGGGAGCTGTTTTTT. Translated: CSTAVCTGELFF. The gene calls are TRBV21-1 and TRBJ2-2; no check of the table's D call, TRBD1, against the DNA was made. TRBV21-1 is a pseudogene. The CDR3 spans 12 residues.

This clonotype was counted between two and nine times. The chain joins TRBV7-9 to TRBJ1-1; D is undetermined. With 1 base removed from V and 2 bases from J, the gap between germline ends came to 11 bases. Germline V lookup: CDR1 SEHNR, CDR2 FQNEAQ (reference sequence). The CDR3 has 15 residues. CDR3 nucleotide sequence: TGTGCCAGCAGCTTAGTAGGGAGGGAAAACACTGAAGCTTTCTTT. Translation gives CASSLVGRENTEAFF.

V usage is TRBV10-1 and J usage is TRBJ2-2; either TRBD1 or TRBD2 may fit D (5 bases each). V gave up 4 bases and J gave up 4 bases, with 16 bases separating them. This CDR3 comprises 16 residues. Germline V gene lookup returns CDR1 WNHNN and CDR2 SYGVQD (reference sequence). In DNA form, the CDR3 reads TGCGCCAGCAGTGGGGGGAAAGCGGTCTTCACCGGGGAGCTGTTTTTT. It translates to CASSGGKAVFTGELFF.

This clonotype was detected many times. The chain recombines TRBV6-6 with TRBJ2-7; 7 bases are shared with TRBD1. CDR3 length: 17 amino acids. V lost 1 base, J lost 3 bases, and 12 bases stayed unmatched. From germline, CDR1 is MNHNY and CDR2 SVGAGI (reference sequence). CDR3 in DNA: TGTGCCAGCAGTTACTTCAGCGCAGGGGGACCCCACTACGAGCAGTACTTC. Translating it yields CASSYFSAGGPHYEQYF.

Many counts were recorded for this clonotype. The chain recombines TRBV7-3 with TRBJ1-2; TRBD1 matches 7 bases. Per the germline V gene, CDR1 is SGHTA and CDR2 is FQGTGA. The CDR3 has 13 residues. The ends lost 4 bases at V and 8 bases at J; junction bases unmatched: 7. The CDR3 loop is CASSSAGGGGYTF. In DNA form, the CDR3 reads TGTGCCAGCAGCTCCGCAGGGGGAGGAGGCTACACCTTC.

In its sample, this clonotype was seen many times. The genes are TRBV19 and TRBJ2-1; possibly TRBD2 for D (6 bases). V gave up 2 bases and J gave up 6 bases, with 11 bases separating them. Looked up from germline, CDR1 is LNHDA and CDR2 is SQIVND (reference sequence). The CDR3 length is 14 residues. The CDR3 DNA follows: TGTGCCAGTAGTATAACTAGCCGGTCCAATGAGCAGTTCTTC. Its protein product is CASSITSRSNEQFF.

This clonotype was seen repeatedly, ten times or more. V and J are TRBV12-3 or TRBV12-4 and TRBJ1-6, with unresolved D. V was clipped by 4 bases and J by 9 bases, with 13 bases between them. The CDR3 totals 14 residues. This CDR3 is CASSSGILGSPLHF. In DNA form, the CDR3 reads TGTGCCAGCAGTTCGGGGATTTTAGGTTCACCCCTCCACTTT.

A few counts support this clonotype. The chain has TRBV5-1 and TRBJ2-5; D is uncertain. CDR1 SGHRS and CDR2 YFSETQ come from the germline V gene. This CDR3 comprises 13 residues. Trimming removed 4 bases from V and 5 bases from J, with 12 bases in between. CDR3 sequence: CASSRQASETQYF. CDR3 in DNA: TGCGCCAGCAGCAGGCAGGCGTCGGAGACCCAGTACTTC.

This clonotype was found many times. The CDR3 region is CASSEAEDEGQPQHF. CDR3 sequence (DNA): TGTGCCAGCAGTGAAGCGGAGGACGAAGGACAGCCCCAGCATTTT. The chain links TRBV6-1 to TRBJ1-5; D not resolved. There are 15 residues in the CDR3. The ends were cut back, 0 bases at V and 7 bases at J, with 13 bases in the middle. Per the germline V gene, CDR1 is MNHNS and CDR2 is SASEGT.